The rows below give T cell receptor beta chains drawn from one sample of a study of radiotherapy plus CTLA-4 blockade in lung cancer. The data were produced by immunoSEQ multiplex PCR, yet TCRdb's version contains in-frame clones alone and is incomplete. This sample has 71,000 or so clones, with around 87% found just once. The material sequenced was peripheral blood, taken from a patient treated with radiotherapy plus ipilimumab. Every receptor here comes from a human donor with non-small cell lung cancer who had stable disease on radiotherapy plus ipilimumab. The CDR3 runs from the conserved cysteine through the conserved F or W. A D gene is named only where the DNA matches it firmly. Size tells how often a clone was seen (once, few, many) or the class of an expanded clone, and some rows leave it out.

V,J,size,D,CDR3,DNA
TRBV2,TRBJ1-1,-,-,CASIRGNTEAFF,TGTGCCAGCATCAGGGGGAACACTGAAGCTTTCTTT
TRBV11-2,TRBJ2-2,once,-,CASSLRPAWQGGNTGELFF,TGTGCCAGCAGCTTAAGGCCCGCCTGGCAGGGGGGGAACACCGGGGAGCTGTTTTTT
TRBV29-1,TRBJ1-2,-,-,CSGVVENYGYTF,TGCAGCGGAGTTGTAGAAAACTATGGCTACACCTTC
TRBV30,TRBJ1-1,-,TRBD1,CAWRPPGQMNTEAFF,TGTGCCTGGAGACCCCCGGGACAGATGAACACTGAAGCTTTCTTT
TRBV9,TRBJ2-7,-,-,CASSVGTSSSYEQYF,TGTGCCAGCAGCGTAGGAACTAGCAGCTCCTACGAGCAGTACTTC
TRBV18,TRBJ2-5,-,-,CASSERRDTQETQYF,TGTGCCAGCTCAGAAAGACGGGACACCCAAGAGACCCAGTACTTC
TRBV29-1,TRBJ1-2,-,-,CSVGKNRDTNYGYTF,TGCAGCGTTGGCAAGAACCGGGACACCAACTATGGCTACACCTTC
TRBV11-2,TRBJ2-5,once,TRBD1,CASSLDRGRQETQYF,TGTGCCAGCAGCTTAGACAGGGGGCGTCAAGAGACCCAGTACTTC
TRBV30,TRBJ2-2,few,-,CAWSGGRTFTGELFF,TGTGCCTGGAGTGGCGGAAGAACTTTCACCGGGGAGCTGTTTTTT
TRBV15,TRBJ1-2,few,TRBD1,CATSSFTGAYGYTF,TGTGCCACCAGCAGCTTCACAGGGGCCTATGGCTACACCTTC
TRBV21-1,TRBJ2-7,few,-,CASSKYLGLVSPEDEQYF,TGTGCCAGCAGCAAATATTTGGGACTAGTGTCCCCTGAGGACGAGCAGTACTTC
TRBV10-2,TRBJ2-7,-,TRBD1,CASRRDSSYEQYF,TGCGCCAGCAGGAGGGACAGCTCCTACGAGCAGTACTTC
TRBV30,TRBJ1-1,-,-,CAGGAVNTEAFF,TGTGCCGGTGGGGCAGTGAACACTGAAGCTTTCTTT
TRBV7-7,TRBJ2-5,-,TRBD1,CASSPGQGQKSETQYF,TGTGCCAGCAGCCCGGGACAGGGGCAGAAGTCAGAGACCCAGTACTTC
TRBV5-1,TRBJ2-5,-,-,CASSLMETQYF,TGCGCCAGCAGCTTAATGGAGACCCAGTACTTC
TRBV21-1,TRBJ1-2,-,-,CASSRLRTTGPNNYGYTF,TGTGCCAGCAGCAGATTACGGACGACGGGCCCCAATAACTATGGCTACACCTTC
TRBV28,TRBJ1-2,-,TRBD1,CASGRRGRGYGYTF,TGTGCCAGCGGCCGCAGGGGGCGCGGCTATGGCTACACCTTC
TRBV19,TRBJ2-4,-,TRBD1,CASSIDPDRSAKNIQYF,TGTGCCAGTAGTATAGATCCGGACAGGTCAGCCAAAAACATTCAGTACTTC
TRBV11-2,TRBJ2-1,-,-,CASSLDHGRGNEQFF,TGTGCCAGCAGCTTAGATCATGGTAGGGGGAATGAGCAGTTCTTC
TRBV28,TRBJ1-6,few,-,CASSLWQDRVSPLHF,TGTGCCAGCAGTTTATGGCAAGATCGGGTTTCACCCCTCCACTTT
TRBV10-3,TRBJ2-7,few,-,CAISESRAPVSYEQYF,TGTGCCATCAGTGAGTCGCGGGCTCCCGTGTCCTACGAGCAGTACTTC
TRBV6-5,TRBJ2-1,-,-,CASSQYPYNEQFF,TGTGCCAGCAGCCAATACCCATACAATGAGCAGTTCTTC
TRBV6-5,TRBJ1-1,-,-,CATKTSYMNTEAFF,TGTGCCACCAAGACATCTTATATGAACACTGAAGCTTTCTTT
TRBV14,TRBJ1-2,-,-,CASSQDARGYGYTF,TGTGCCAGCAGCCAAGACGCCAGGGGCTATGGCTACACCTTC
TRBV6-6,TRBJ1-5,-,-,CASSYRGLSNQPQHF,TGTGCCAGCAGTTACCGGGGATTAAGCAATCAGCCCCAGCATTTT
TRBV5-6,TRBJ2-1,-,TRBD2,CASSFIVAGGREQFF,TGTGCCAGCAGCTTCATAGTAGCGGGGGGGCGGGAGCAGTTCTTC
TRBV5-5,TRBJ1-2,-,-,CASSLDRARGYTF,TGTGCCAGCAGCTTGGACCGCGCCAGGGGCTACACCTTC
TRBV10-2,TRBJ1-4,-,-,CASSEGSTSYAKLFF,TGCGCCAGCAGTGAGGGAAGTACATCCTATGCAAAACTGTTTTTT
TRBV28,TRBJ2-5,-,TRBD1,CASSSPTGRETQYF,TGTGCCAGCAGTTCTCCGACAGGGAGAGAGACCCAGTACTTC
TRBV15,TRBJ2-1,-,TRBD2,CATSRGGLGLAGVDEQFF,TGTGCCACCAGCAGGGGAGGGTTGGGACTAGCGGGAGTGGATGAGCAGTTCTTC
TRBV6-5,TRBJ2-7,few,-,CASSYSETSSYEQYF,TGTGCCAGCAGTTACTCGGAGACCAGCTCCTACGAGCAGTACTTC
TRBV2,TRBJ2-3,-,-,CASTFPGFGGDTQYF,TGTGCCAGCACCTTCCCGGGTTTCGGTGGAGATACGCAGTATTTT
TRBV30,TRBJ1-5,-,TRBD1,CAWSVGGRGQPQHF,TGTGCCTGGAGTGTAGGGGGCAGGGGGCAGCCCCAGCATTTT
TRBV5-4,TRBJ1-2,-,-,CASSLADGGGYTF,TGTGCCAGCAGCTTGGCAGACGGAGGGGGCTACACCTTC
TRBV18,TRBJ2-7,few,-,CASSTTDSTYEQYF,TGTGCCAGCTCAACGACAGATTCCACCTACGAGCAGTACTTC
TRBV18,TRBJ1-4,-,TRBD1,CASSPQRDRVPNEKLFF,TGTGCCAGCTCACCACAACGGGACAGGGTCCCTAATGAAAAACTGTTTTTT
TRBV9,TRBJ1-6,-,TRBD1,CASSSRQGEGNSPLHF,TGTGCCAGCAGCTCACGACAGGGGGAAGGAAATTCACCCCTCCACTTT
TRBV7-3,TRBJ2-7,-,TRBD2,CASSLIGTSSYEQYF,TGTGCCAGCAGCTTAATAGGGACTAGCTCCTACGAGCAGTACTTC
TRBV2,TRBJ1-2,-,-,CASVEGLWPGYTF,TGTGCCAGCGTGGAGGGGCTATGGCCTGGCTACACCTTC
TRBV5-1,TRBJ1-1,-,-,CASSLKVNTQLNTEAFF,TGCGCCAGCAGCTTGAAGGTCAATACTCAATTGAACACTGAAGCTTTCTTT
TRBV7-2,TRBJ2-3,-,-,CASRSPGFGDTQYF,TGTGCCAGCAGATCTCCTGGTTTTGGAGATACGCAGTATTTT
TRBV27,TRBJ2-7,-,-,CASSLLATSYEQYF,TGTGCCAGCAGTTTATTGGCCACCTCCTACGAGCAGTACTTC
TRBV6-5,TRBJ2-7,-,TRBD1,CASSPGGSSQFEQYF,TGTGCCAGCAGTCCAGGGGGTAGCAGTCAGTTCGAGCAGTACTTC
TRBV7-9,TRBJ1-1,once,-,CASSYIGGGNTEAFF,TGTGCCAGCAGCTACATAGGAGGGGGTAACACTGAAGCTTTCTTT
TRBV5-1,TRBJ1-4,-,-,CASSRGEHEKLFF,TGCGCCAGCAGCAGAGGGGAGCATGAAAAACTGTTTTTT
TRBV19,TRBJ1-5,-,-,CASSILGMSNQPQHF,TGTGCCAGTAGTATACTAGGGATGAGCAATCAGCCCCAGCATTTT
TRBV27,TRBJ2-5,-,-,CASSERYQETQYF,TGTGCCAGCAGTGAACGTTACCAAGAGACCCAGTACTTC
TRBV6-5,TRBJ1-5,-,-,CASSVGELQPQHF,TGTGCCAGCAGTGTGGGGGAGTTACAGCCCCAGCATTTT
TRBV28,TRBJ2-7,-,TRBD1,CASRDRGNYEQYF,TGTGCCAGCCGGGACAGGGGTAACTACGAGCAGTACTTC
TRBV27,TRBJ2-1,-,-,CASSLQGRSYNEQFF,TGTGCCAGCAGTTTACAGGGGAGATCGTACAATGAGCAGTTCTTC
TRBV27,TRBJ2-3,-,-,CASSIAGGRLGDTQYF,TGTGCCAGCAGCATAGCAGGGGGGCGTCTAGGAGATACGCAGTATTTT
TRBV2,TRBJ2-7,-,-,CARTRVREQYF,TGTGCCAGGACAAGGGTCCGCGAGCAGTACTTC
TRBV30,TRBJ1-5,-,-,CAWSATINSNQPQHF,TGTGCCTGGAGTGCGACAATTAATAGCAATCAGCCCCAGCATTTT
TRBV6-5,TRBJ1-1,-,-,CASRPTTNTEAFF,TGTGCCAGCAGACCTACTACCAACACTGAAGCTTTCTTT
TRBV28,TRBJ2-5,-,TRBD1,CASSRQGTETQYF,TGTGCCAGCAGTCGACAGGGAACAGAGACCCAGTACTTC
TRBV7-9,TRBJ2-7,few,-,CASSFSTGLGSYEQYF,TGTGCCAGCAGCTTCTCTACAGGACTCGGGTCCTACGAGCAGTACTTC
TRBV2,TRBJ2-5,-,TRBD1,CASCEDRGKETQYF,TGTGCCAGTTGCGAGGACAGGGGGAAGGAGACCCAGTACTTC